This TCR beta chain was recovered during a study of blood T cell repertoires in COVID-19. Original processing notes: Estimates of nucleated cell counts were drawn from the amplification of reference gene primers. Only in-frame clones appear in the TCRdb table, and some are missing; sequencing was by immunoSEQ multiplex PCR. The V and J calls and clone size were taken over from that table, and D and trimming were inferred from the DNA. The top ten hold 1.5% to 2% of the sample, which has under 400,000 clones, about nine tenths seen once. The CDR3 has 12 amino acids. Germline V gene data show CDR1 as GTSNPN and CDR2 as SVGIG (reference sequence). V was pared by 5 bases and J by 3 bases, with 10 bases between.

Sequencing input: peripheral blood. This clonotype was obtained from a woman aged 25 to 39 with COVID-19, enrolled during active disease. The chain couples TRBV30 to TRBJ1-2, with D perhaps TRBD1 (5 bases). CDR3 residues: CAWATVYYGYTF. The CDR3, as DNA: TGTGCCTGGGCGACAGTCTACTATGGCTACACCTTC. Full variable domain (outside the CDR3, taken from reference TRBV30 and TRBJ1-2): SQTIHQWPATLVQPVGSPLSLECTVEGTSNPNLYWYRQAAGRGLQLLFYSVGIGQISSEVPQNLSASRPQDRQFILSSKKLLLSDSGFYLCAWATVYYGYTFGSGTRLTVV.